This paragraph covers one TCR beta chain sequence. This specimen comes from a study of blood T cell repertoires in COVID-19. Whole-study context: Spain, Italy and the United States supplied samples that represented acute and convalescent COVID-19. PBMCs, B-cell-depleted T cells, or T cells provided the cDNA or gDNA that made up the material.

The CDR3 consists of 11 residues. Trimming cost V 3 bases and J 8 bases, with 5 bases left between them. Per germline, CDR1 MDHEN and CDR2 SYDVKM. Authors' data handling: For nucleated cells, counts were estimated from reference gene primer amplification. Some clones are missing from TCRdb's copy, which holds only in-frame ones; the method was immunoSEQ multiplex PCR. V, J and clone size derive from that table, while D and trimming were established from the DNA sequence. The table lists about 260,000 clones, around four fifths of them singletons. Sequenced input: peripheral blood. The rearrangement joins TRBV28 to TRBJ2-1; D not certain. This sequence was found in a man aged 60 to 75 with acute or convalescent COVID-19. CDR3 loop: CASSLSYEQFF. CDR3 nucleotide sequence: TGTGCCAGCAGTTTGTCTTATGAGCAGTTCTTC.